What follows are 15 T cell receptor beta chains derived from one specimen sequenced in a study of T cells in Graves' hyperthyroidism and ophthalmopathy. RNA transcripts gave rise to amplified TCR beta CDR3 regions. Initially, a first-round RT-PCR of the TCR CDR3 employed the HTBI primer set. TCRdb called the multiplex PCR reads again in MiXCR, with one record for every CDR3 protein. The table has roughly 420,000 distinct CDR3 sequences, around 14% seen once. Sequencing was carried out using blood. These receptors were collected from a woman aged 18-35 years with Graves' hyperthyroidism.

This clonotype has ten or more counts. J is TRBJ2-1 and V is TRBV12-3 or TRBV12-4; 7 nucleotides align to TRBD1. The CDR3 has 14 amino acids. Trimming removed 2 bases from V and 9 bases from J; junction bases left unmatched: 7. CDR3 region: CASSLRTGATEQFF. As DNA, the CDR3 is TGTGCCAGCAGTTTAAGGACAGGAGCCACTGAGCAGTTCTTC.

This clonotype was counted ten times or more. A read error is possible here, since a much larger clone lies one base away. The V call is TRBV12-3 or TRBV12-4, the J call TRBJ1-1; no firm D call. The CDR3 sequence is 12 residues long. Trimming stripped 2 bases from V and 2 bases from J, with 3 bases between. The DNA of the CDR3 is TGTGCCAGCAGTTTACATAACACTGAAGCTTTCTTT. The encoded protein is CASSLHNTEAFF.

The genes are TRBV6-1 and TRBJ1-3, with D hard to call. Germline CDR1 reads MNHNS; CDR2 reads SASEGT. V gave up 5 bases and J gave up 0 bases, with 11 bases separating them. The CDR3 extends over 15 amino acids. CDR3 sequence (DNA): TGTGCCAGCAGTTCGGGCCCACTCTCTGGAAACACCATATATTTT. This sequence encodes CASSSGPLSGNTIYF.

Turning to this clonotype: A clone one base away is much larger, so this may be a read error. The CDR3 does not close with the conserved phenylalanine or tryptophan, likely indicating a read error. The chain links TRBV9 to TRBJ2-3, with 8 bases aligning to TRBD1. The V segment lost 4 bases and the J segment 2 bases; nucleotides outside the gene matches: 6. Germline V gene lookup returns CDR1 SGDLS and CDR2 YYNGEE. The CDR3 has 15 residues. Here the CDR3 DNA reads TGTGCCAGCAGCCCATGGGGACAGGACACAGATACGCAGTATCTT. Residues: CASSPWGQDTDTQYL.

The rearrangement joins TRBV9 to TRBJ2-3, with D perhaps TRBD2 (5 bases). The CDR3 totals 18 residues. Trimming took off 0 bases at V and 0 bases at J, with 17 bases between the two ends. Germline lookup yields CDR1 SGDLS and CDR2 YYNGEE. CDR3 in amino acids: CASSVGVPSGISTDTQYF. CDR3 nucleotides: TGTGCCAGCAGCGTAGGGGTTCCGAGCGGCATTAGCACAGATACGCAGTATTTT.

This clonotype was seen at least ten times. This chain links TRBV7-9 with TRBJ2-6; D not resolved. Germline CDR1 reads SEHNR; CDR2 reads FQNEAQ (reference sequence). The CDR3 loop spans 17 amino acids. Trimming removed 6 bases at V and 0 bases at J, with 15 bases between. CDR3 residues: CASSHGLISSGANVLTF. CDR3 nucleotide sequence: TGTGCCAGCAGTCACGGGCTGATAAGCTCTGGGGCCAACGTCCTGACTTTC.

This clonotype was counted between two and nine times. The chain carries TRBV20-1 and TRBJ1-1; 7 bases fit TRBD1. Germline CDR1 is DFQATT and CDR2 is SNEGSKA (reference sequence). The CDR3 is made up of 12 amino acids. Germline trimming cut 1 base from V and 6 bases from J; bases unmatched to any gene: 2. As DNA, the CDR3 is TGCAGTGCTAGAGGAGGGGGCCCTGAAGCTTTCTTT. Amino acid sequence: CSARGGGPEAFF.

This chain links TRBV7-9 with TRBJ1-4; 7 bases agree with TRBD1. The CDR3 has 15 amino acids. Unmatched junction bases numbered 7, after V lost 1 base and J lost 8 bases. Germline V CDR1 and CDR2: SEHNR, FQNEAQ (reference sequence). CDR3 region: CASSLGDRVKEKLFF. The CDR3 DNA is TGTGCCAGCAGCTTAGGAGACAGGGTCAAAGAAAAACTGTTTTTT.

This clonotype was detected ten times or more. CDR3 loop: CASSPPDWETQYF. The CDR3 region has the DNA TGTGCCAGCAGCCCACCGGACTGGGAGACCCAGTACTTC. The chain is built from TRBV3-1 and TRBJ2-5; D might be TRBD2 (5 bases). This CDR3 has 13 residues. From germline, CDR1 is LGHDT and CDR2 YNNKEL (reference sequence). Trimming cost V 4 bases and J 5 bases, with 11 bases left between them.

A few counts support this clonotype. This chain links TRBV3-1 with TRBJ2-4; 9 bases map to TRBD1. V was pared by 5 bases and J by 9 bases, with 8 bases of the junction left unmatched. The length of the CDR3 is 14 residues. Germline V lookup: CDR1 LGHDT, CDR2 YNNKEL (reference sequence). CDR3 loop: CASSSETGGGIQYF. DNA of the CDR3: TGTGCCAGCAGCTCGGAGACAGGGGGGGGCATTCAGTACTTC.

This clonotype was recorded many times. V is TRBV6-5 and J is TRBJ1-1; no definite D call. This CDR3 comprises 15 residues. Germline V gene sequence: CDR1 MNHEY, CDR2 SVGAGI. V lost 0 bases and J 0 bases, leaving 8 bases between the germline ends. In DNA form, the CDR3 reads TGTGCCAGCAGTTACTCGATCAACATGAACACTGAAGCTTTCTTT. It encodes CASSYSINMNTEAFF.

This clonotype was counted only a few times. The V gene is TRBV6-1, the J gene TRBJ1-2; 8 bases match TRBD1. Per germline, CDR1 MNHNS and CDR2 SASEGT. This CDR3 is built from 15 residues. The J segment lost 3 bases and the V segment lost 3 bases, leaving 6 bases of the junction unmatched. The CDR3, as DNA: TGTGCCAGCAGTGACCCACCGACAGGGGACTATGGCTACACCTTC. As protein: CASSDPPTGDYGYTF.

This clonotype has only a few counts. As DNA, the CDR3 is TGTGCCAGCAGCCCGGGTCGTGTGGGGAACTATGGCTACACCTTC. Translation gives CASSPGRVGNYGYTF. The chain links TRBV7-8 to TRBJ1-2; D gene uncertain. Trimming cost V 5 bases and J 2 bases, with 15 bases left between them. The CDR3 has 15 amino acids. Germline CDR1 and CDR2: SGHVS and FQNEAQ.

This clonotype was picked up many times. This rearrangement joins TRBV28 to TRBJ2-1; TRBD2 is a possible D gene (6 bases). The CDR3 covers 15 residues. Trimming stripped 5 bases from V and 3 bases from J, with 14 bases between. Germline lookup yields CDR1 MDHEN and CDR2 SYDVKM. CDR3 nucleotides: TGTGCCAGCAGTGGTCCAGCGGGCAACTACAATGAGCAGTTCTTC. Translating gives CASSGPAGNYNEQFF. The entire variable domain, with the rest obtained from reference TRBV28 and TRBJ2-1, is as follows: DVKVTQSSRYLVKRTGEKVFLECVQDMDHENMFWYRQDPGLGLRLIYFSYDVKMKEKGDIPEGYSVSREKKERFSLILESASTNQTSMYLCASSGPAGNYNEQFFGPGTRLTVL.

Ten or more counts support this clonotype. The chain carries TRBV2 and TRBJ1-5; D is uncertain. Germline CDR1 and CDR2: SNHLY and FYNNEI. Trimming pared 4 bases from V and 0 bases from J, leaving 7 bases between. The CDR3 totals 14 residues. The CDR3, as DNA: TGTGCCAGCAGTGGTTCCTATAGCAATCAGCCCCAGCATTTT. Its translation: CASSGSYSNQPQHF.